The entry below describes one T cell receptor (beta chain). The data were taken from a study of shared T cell receptors in the human thymus. Libraries were prepared by immunoSEQ multiplex PCR; TCRdb keeps only in-frame clonotypes and omits some of them. The sample holds about 380,000 clones, around 95% seen once. The sequence derives from a human donor. The specimen was thymocytes.

This CDR3 is CASSPSGLSYGYTF. The CDR3 nucleotides read TGTGCCAGCTCACCAAGTGGACTGAGCTATGGCTACACCTTC. The V and J genes are TRBV18 and TRBJ1-2; D is ambiguous. V was pared by 2 bases and J by 4 bases, with 11 bases between. The germline gives CDR1 KGHSH, CDR2 LQKENI. The CDR3 runs to 14 residues.